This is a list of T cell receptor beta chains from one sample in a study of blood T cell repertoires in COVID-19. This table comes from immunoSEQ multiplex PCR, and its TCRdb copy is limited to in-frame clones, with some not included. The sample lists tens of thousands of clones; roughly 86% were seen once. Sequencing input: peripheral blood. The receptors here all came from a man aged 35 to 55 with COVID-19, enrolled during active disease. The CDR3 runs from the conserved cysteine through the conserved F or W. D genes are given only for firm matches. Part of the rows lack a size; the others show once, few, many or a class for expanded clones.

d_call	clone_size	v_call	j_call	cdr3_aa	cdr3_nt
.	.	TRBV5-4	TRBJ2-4	CASSTPQGAENIQYF	TGTGCCAGCTCTACCCCCCAGGGCGCCGAAAACATTCAGTACTTC
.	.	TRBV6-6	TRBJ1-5	CASRTGQYSNQPQHF	TGTGCCAGCAGAACGGGACAATATAGCAATCAGCCCCAGCATTTT
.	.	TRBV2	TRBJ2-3	CASSWTHRTDTQYF	TGTGCCAGCAGTTGGACTCATCGCACAGATACGCAGTATTTT
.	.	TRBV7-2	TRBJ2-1	CASRLGGGVSEQFF	TGTGCCAGCAGGCTCGGGGGTGGGGTGAGTGAGCAGTTCTTC
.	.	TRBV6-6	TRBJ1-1	CASSSAGATEAFF	TGTGCCAGCAGTTCGGCGGGGGCAACTGAAGCTTTCTTT
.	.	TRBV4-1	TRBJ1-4	CASSQVPAHAGEKLFF	TGCGCCAGCAGCCAAGTTCCCGCACACGCGGGTGAAAAACTGTTTTTT
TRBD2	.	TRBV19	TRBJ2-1	CASSIDLASGAYNEQFF	TGTGCCAGTAGTATAGATCTCGCTAGCGGGGCCTACAATGAGCAGTTCTTC
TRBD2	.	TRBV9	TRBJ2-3	CASMGLAGGDF	TGTGCCAGCATGGGACTAGCGGGGGGGGATTTT
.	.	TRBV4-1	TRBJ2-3	CASSLIQGTDTQYF	TGCGCCAGCAGCCTTATACAGGGCACAGATACGCAGTATTTT
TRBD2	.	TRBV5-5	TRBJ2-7	CASSLLSTSGGEQYF	TGTGCCAGCAGCTTGCTTAGTACTAGCGGGGGTGAGCAGTACTTC
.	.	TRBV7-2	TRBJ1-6	CASSLSQNNNSPLHF	TGTGCCAGCAGCTTATCTCAGAACAATAATTCACCCCTCCACTTT
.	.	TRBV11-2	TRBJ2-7	CASSTRQESYEQYF	TGTGCCAGCAGCACCCGACAGGAGAGCTACGAGCAGTACTTC
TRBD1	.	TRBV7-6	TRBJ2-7	CASSLAETGSYEQYF	TGTGCCAGCAGCTTAGCAGAGACAGGGTCCTACGAGCAGTACTTC
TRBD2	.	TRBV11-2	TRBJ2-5	CASSPGLAGIPDAQYF	TGTGCCAGCAGCCCAGGACTAGCGGGGATCCCCGATGCCCAGTACTTC
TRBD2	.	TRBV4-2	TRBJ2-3	CASSQKERGGLDTDTQYF	TGTGCCAGCAGCCAAAAGGAACGGGGGGGCCTCGACACAGATACGCAGTATTTT
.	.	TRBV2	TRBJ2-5	CASRTDSQETQYF	TGTGCCAGCAGGACCGACAGCCAAGAGACCCAGTACTTC
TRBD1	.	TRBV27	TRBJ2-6	CASSRSRQGAPGANVLTF	TGTGCCAGCAGCCGCTCCCGACAGGGGGCGCCTGGGGCCAACGTCCTGACTTTC
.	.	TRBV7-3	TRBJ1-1	CASSLSRDTEAFF	TGTGCCAGCAGCTTAAGCCGGGACACTGAAGCTTTCTTT
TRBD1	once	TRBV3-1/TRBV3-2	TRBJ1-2	CASSLGQGYGYTF	TGTGCCAGCAGCTTGGGACAGGGATATGGCTACACCTTC
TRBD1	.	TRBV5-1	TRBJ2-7	CASSLETGAEAYEQYF	TGCGCCAGCAGCTTGGAGACAGGGGCCGAGGCCTACGAGCAGTACTTC
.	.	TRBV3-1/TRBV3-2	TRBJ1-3	CASSPTVGNTIYF	TGTGCCAGCAGCCCTACAGTTGGAAACACCATATATTTT
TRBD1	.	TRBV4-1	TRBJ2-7	CASSGGQATYEQYF	TGCGCCAGCAGCGGGGGACAGGCAACCTACGAGCAGTACTTC